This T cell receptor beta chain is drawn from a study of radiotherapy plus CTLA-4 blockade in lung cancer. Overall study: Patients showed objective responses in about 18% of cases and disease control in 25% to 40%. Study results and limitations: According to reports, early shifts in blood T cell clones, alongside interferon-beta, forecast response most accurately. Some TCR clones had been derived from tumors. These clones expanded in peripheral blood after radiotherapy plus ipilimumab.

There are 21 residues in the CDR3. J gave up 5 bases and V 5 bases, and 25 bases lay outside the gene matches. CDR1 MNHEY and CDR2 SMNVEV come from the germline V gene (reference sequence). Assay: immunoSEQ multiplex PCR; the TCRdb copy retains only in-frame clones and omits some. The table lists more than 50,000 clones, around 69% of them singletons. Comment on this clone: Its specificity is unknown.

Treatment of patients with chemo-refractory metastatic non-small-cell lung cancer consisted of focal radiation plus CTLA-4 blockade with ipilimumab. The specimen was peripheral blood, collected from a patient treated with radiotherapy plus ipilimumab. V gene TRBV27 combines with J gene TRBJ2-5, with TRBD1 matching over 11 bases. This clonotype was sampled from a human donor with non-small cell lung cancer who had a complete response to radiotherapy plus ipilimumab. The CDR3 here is CASSLTPNRDRGALIPETQYF. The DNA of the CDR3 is TGTGCCAGCAGTCTAACCCCGAACCGGGACAGGGGGGCCCTTATTCCCGAGACCCAGTACTTC.